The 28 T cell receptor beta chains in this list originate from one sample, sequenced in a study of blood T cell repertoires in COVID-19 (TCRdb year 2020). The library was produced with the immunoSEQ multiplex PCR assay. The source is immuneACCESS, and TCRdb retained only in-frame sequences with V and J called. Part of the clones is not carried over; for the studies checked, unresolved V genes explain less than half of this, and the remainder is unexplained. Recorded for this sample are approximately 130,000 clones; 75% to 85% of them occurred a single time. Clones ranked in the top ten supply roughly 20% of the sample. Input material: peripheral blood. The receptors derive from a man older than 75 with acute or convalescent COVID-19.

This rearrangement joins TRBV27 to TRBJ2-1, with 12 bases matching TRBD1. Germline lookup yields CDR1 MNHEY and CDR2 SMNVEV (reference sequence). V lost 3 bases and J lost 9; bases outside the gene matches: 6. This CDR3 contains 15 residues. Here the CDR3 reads CASSLGQGASGEQFF. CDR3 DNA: TGTGCCAGCAGTTTGGGACAGGGGGCTTCGGGTGAGCAGTTCTTC.

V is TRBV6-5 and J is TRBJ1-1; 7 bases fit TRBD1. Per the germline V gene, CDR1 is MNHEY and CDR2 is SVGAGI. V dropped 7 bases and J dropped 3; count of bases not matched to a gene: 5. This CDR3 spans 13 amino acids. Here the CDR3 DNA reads TGTGCCAGCAACCGGACAGGCGACACTGAAGCTTTCTTT. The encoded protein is CASNRTGDTEAFF.

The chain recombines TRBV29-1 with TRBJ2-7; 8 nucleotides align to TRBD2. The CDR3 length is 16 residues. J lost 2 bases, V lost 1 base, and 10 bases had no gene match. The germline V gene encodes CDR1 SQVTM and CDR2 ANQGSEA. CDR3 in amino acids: CSVEGGGIENPYEQYF. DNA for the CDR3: TGCAGCGTTGAAGGCGGGGGGATCGAGAACCCCTACGAGCAGTACTTC.

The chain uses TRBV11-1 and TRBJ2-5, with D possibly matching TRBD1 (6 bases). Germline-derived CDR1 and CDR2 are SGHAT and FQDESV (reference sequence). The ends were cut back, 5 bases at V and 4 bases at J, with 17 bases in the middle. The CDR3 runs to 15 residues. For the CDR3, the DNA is TGTGCCAGCAGCGTATACAGGGATTCGCGAGAGACCCAGTACTTC. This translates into CASSVYRDSRETQYF.

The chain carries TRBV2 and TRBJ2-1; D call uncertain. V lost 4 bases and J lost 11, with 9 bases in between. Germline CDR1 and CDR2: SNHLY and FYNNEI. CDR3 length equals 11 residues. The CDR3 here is CASSGQRKQFF. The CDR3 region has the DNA TGTGCCAGCAGTGGTCAGCGTAAGCAGTTCTTC.

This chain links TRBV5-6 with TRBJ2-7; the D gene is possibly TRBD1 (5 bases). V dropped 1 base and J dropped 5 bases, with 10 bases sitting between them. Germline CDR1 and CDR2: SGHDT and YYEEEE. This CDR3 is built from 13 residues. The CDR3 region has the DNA TGTGCCAGCAGCTTGAGGGGAAGGAACGAGCAGTACTTC. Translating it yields CASSLRGRNEQYF.

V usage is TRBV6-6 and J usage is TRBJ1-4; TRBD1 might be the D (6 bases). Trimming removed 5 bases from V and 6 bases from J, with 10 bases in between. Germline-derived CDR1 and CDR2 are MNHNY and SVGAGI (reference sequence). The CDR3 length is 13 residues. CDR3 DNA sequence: TGTGCCAGCAGTCGGGGGCGTGATGAAAAACTGTTTTTT. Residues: CASSRGRDEKLFF.

This chain's CDR3 is CASSLPGTSGGPANTGELFF. CDR3 bases: TGTGCCAGCAGCTTGCCCGGGACTAGCGGGGGGCCCGCGAACACCGGGGAGCTGTTTTTT. The chain uses TRBV5-4 and TRBJ2-2; 15 bases match TRBD2. The germline gives CDR1 SGHNT, CDR2 YYREEE (reference sequence). This CDR3 contains 20 residues. Germline trimming cut 1 base from V and 0 bases from J; bases unmatched to any gene: 7.

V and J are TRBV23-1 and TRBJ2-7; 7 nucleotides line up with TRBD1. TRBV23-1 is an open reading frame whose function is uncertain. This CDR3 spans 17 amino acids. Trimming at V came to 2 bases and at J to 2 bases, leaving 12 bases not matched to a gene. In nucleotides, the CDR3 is TGCGCCAGCAGTCAAAAAAACACAGGGGACGGCACCTACGAGCAGTACTTC. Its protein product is CASSQKNTGDGTYEQYF.

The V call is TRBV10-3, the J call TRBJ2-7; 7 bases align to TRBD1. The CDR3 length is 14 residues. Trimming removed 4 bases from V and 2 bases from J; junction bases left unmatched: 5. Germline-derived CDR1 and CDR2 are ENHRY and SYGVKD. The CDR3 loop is CAISASGQTYEQYF. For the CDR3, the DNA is TGTGCCATCAGTGCCTCGGGACAGACCTACGAGCAGTACTTC.

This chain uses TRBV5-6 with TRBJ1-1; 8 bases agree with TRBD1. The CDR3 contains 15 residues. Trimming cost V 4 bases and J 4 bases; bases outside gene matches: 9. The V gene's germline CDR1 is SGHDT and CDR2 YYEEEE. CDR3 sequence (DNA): TGTGCCAGCAGCCCCTTGACAGGGGTTGGCACTGAAGCTTTCTTT. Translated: CASSPLTGVGTEAFF. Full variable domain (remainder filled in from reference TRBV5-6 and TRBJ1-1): DAGVTQSPTHLIKTRGQQVTLRCSPKSGHDTVSWYQQALGQGPQFIFQYYEEEERQRGNFPDRFSGHQFPNYSSELNVNALLLGDSALYLCASSPLTGVGTEAFFGQGTRLTVV.

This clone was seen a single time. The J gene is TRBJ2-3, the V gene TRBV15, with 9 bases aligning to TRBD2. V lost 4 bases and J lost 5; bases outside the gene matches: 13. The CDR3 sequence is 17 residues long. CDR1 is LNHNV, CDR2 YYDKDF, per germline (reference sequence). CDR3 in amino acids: CATSNFAAGGLKDTQYF. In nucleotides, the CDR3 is TGTGCCACCAGCAATTTTGCGGCGGGGGGGCTTAAAGATACGCAGTATTTT.

CDR3 sequence (DNA): TGTGCCAGCAGTTCCCTGAAGGGCGGGGGGGTCTACGAGCAGTACTTC. Its protein is CASSSLKGGGVYEQYF. The rearrangement links TRBV27 to TRBJ2-7; TRBD2 aligns across 9 bases. The CDR3 has 16 amino acids. V lost 4 bases, J lost 3 bases, and 10 bases stayed unmatched. The germline gives CDR1 MNHEY, CDR2 SMNVEV (reference sequence).

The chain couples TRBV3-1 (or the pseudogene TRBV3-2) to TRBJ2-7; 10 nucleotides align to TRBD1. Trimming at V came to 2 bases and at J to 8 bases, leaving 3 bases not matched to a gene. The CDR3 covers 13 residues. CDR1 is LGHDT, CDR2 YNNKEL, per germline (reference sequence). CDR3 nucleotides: TGTGCCAGCAGCCAACCCGACAGGGGGCAGCAGTACTTC. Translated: CASSQPDRGQQYF.

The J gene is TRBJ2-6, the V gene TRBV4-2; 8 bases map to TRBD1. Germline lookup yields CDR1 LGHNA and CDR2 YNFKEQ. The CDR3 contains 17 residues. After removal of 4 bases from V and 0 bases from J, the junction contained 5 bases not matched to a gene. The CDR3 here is CASSPGQGGSGANVLTF. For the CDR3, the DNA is TGTGCCAGCAGCCCTGGACAGGGTGGCTCTGGGGCCAACGTCCTGACTTTC.

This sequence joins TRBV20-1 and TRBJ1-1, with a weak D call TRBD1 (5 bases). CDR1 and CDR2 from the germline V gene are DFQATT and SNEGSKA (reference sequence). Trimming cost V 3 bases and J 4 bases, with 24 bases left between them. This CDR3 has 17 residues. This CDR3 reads CSASRGPALGGGTEAFF. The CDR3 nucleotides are TGCAGTGCTAGTCGGGGACCGGCCCTCGGGGGGGGCACTGAAGCTTTCTTT.

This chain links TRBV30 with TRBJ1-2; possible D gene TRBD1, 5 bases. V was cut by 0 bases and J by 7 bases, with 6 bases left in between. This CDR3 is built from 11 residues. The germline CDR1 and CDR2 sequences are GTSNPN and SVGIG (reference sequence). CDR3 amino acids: CAWSVGGGYTF. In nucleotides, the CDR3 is TGTGCCTGGAGTGTCGGGGGTGGCTACACCTTC. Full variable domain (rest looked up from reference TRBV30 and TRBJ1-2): SQTIHQWPATLVQPVGSPLSLECTVEGTSNPNLYWYRQAAGRGLQLLFYSVGIGQISSEVPQNLSASRPQDRQFILSSKKLLLSDSGFYLCAWSVGGGYTFGSGTRLTVV.

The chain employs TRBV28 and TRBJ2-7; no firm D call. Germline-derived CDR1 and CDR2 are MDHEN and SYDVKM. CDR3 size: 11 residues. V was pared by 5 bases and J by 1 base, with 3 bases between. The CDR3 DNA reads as TGTGCCAGCAGTGAGTCCTACGAGCAGTACTTC. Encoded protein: CASSESYEQYF.

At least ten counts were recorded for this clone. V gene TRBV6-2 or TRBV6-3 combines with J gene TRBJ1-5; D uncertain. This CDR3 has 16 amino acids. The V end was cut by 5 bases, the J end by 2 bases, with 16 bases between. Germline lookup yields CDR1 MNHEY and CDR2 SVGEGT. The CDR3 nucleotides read TGTGCCAGCAGTCAACCCACTCGGGGAGGCAATCAGCCCCAGCATTTT. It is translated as CASSQPTRGGNQPQHF.

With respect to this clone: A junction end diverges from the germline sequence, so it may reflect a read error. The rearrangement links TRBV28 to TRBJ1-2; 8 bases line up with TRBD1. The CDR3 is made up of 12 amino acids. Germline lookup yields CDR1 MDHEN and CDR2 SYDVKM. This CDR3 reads CASSQGDYGYTF. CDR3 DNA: TGCGCCAGTTCACAGGGGGACTATGGCTACACCTTC.

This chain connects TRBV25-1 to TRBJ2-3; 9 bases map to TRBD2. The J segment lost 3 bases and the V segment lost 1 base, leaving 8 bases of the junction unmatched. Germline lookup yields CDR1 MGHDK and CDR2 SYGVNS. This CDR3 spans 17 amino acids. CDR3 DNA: TGTGCCAGCAGTGAATTCCTTGCGGGGGGGCATACAGATACGCAGTATTTT. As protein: CASSEFLAGGHTDTQYF.

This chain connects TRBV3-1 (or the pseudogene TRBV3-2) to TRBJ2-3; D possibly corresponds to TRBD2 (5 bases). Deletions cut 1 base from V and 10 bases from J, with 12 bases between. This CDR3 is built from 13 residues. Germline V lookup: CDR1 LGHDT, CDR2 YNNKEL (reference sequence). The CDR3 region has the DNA TGTGCCAGCAGCCAAGGGGCGACTATGGCGCAGTATTTT. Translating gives CASSQGATMAQYF.

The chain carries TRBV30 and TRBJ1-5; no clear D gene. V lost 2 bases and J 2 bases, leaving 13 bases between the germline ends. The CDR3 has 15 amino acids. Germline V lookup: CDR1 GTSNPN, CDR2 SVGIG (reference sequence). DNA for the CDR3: TGTGCCTGGAGTACAGACGGGCGGGGCAATCAGCCCCAGCATTTT. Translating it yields CAWSTDGRGNQPQHF.

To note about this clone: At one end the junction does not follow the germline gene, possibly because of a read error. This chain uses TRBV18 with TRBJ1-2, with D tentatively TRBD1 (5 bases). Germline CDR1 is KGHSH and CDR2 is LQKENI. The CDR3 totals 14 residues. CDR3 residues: CASSPPSHAGLGEF. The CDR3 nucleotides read TGTGCCAGCTCACCTCCTAGCCATGCGGGACTCGGGGAATTC.

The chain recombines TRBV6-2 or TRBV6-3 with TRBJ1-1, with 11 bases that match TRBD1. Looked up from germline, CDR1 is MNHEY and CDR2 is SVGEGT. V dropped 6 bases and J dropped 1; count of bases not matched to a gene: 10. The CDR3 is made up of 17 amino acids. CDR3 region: CASSPTRTGGWNTEAFF. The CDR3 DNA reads TGTGCCAGCAGCCCTACCCGGACAGGGGGCTGGAACACTGAAGCTTTCTTT.

Written as DNA, the CDR3 is TGTGCCAGCAGTTTACTAGCGGGGGGGAGGAATGAGCAGTTCTTC. This translates into CASSLLAGGRNEQFF. The J gene is TRBJ2-1, the V gene TRBV27; 12 bases align to TRBD2. The V gene's germline CDR1 is MNHEY and CDR2 SMNVEV (reference sequence). V lost 2 bases to trimming and J lost 7 bases; unmatched junction nucleotides: 3. The CDR3 is 15 amino acids.

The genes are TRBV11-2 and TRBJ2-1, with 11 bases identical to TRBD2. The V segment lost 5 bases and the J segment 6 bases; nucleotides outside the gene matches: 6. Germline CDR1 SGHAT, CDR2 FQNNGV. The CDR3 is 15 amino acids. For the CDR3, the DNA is TGTGCCAGCAGCAGTAGCGGGGGGGTAGGCAATGAGCAGTTCTTC. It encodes CASSSSGGVGNEQFF.

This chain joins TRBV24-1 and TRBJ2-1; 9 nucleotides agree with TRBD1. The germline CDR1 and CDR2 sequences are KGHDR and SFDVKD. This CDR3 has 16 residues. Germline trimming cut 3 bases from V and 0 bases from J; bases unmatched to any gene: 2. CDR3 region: CATSDGQGSSYNEQFF. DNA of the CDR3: TGTGCCACCAGTGATGGACAGGGGAGCTCCTACAATGAGCAGTTCTTC.